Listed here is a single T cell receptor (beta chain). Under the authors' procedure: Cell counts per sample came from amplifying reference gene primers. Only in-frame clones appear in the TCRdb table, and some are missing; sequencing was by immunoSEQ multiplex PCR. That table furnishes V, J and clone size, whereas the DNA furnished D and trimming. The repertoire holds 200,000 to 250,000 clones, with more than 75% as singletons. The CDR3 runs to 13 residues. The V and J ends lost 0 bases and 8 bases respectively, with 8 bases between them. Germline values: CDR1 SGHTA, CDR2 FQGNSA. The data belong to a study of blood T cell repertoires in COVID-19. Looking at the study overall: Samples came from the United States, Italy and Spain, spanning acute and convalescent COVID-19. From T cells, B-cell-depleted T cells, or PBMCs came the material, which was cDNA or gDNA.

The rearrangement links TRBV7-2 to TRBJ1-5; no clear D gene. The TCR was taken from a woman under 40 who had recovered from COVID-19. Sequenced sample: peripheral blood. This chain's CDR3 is CASSLAYSEPQHF. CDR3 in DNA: TGTGCCAGCAGCTTAGCCTACAGTGAGCCCCAGCATTTT.